The T cell receptor beta chain under discussion was sequenced for a study of beta chain features in type 1 diabetes. Study details: All samples yielded about 100 million examined sorted cells. Study results and limitations: A potential PCR bias toward shorter templates would be equal in patient and control samples. Within the patient group, naive, central memory and Treg TCRB repertoires appeared more similar to each other than within healthy donors.

About this clone itself: The target antigen is unknown.

Expressed TCRB transcripts were sequenced because the entire RNA isolate underwent reverse transcription. There were 3 million to 4 million reads on average in the naive, central memory and regulatory T cell samples. Repertoires were generated with immunoSEQ multiplex PCR, while TCRdb's copy carries only in-frame clones and drops some. In the table there are 900,000 or so clones, roughly a sixth of which are singletons. CDR3 size: 11 residues. The V end lost 6 bases, the J end lost 9 bases, and 10 bases lay between the germline ends. From germline, CDR1 is MNHNS and CDR2 SASEGT. The rearrangement joins TRBV6-1 to TRBJ2-3; D is unresolved. Sequenced material: naive CD4+ T cells from blood. The source of this sequence is a woman aged 18-29 years in good health. In DNA form, the CDR3 reads TGTGCCAGCAGCCGGACCGGGACGCAGTATTTT. It specifies CASSRTGTQYF.